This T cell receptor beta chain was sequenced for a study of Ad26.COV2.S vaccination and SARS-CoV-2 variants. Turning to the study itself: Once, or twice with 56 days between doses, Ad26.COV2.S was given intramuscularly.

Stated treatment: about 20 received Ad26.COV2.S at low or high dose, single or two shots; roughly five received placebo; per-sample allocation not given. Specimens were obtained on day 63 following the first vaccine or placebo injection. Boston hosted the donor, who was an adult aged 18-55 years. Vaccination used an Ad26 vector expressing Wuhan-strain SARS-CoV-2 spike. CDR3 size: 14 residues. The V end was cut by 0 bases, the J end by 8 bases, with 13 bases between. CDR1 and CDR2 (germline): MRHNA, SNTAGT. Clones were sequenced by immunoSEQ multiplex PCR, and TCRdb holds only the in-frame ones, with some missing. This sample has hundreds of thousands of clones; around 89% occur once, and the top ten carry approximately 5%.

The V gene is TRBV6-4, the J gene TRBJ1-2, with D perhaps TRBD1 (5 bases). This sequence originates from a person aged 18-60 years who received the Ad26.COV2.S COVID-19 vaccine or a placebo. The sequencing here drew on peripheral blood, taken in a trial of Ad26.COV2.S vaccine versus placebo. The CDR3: CASSDSTRGGGYTF. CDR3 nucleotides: TGTGCCAGCAGTGACTCGACTCGGGGCGGGGGCTACACCTTC.